This entry lists 18 T cell receptor beta chains sequenced from one sample in a study of cytomegalovirus exposure and HLA in healthy donors listed by TCRdb under 2017. The library was prepared using the immunoSEQ multiplex PCR assay. For the multiplex PCR, a mixture combining 60 forward primers for TCR Vbeta segments and 13 reverse primers for TCR Jbeta segments was used. TCRdb limited this immuneACCESS table to in-frame rearrangements with V and J called. A share of clones is missing; checked studies link under half to unresolved V genes, and the rest is unexplained. The sample table records about 150,000 clones; more than 70% of these occur just once. 11% of the sample lies in the top ten. Sequencing was performed on PBMCs. The receptors come from a young man in good health and CMV-seropositive.

The chain uses TRBV30 and TRBJ1-5; D is ambiguous. Germline-derived CDR1 and CDR2 are GTSNPN and SVGIG (reference sequence). The CDR3 is 14 residues long. V was cut by 0 bases and J by 0 bases, with 6 bases left in between. The CDR3 nucleotides are TGTGCCTGGAGTGTACTACATAGCAATCAGCCCCAGCATTTT. Protein: CAWSVLHSNQPQHF.

V usage is TRBV29-1 and J usage is TRBJ2-2; TRBD1 matches at 10 bases. This CDR3 spans 15 amino acids. Germline CDR1 reads SQVTM; CDR2 reads ANQGSEA. J gave up 6 bases and V 6 bases, and 10 bases lay outside the gene matches. The CDR3 DNA reads as TGCAGCGTGGTTAGACAGGGGGCGCGGTCCGGGGAGCTGTTTTTT. This encodes CSVVRQGARSGELFF.

The chain has TRBV11-2 and TRBJ1-1, with D possibly matching TRBD1 (5 bases). Germline V gene data show CDR1 as SGHAT and CDR2 as FQNNGV. The CDR3 extends over 16 amino acids. The germline V and J ends were trimmed by 4 bases and 3 bases, with 18 bases remaining between them. CDR3 bases: TGTGCCAGCAGCTCTCAGGAGGGGAAAGTGGACACTGAAGCTTTCTTT. Translation: CASSSQEGKVDTEAFF. Filled out from reference TRBV11-2 and TRBJ1-1, the complete variable domain reads EAGVAQSPRYKIIEKRQSVAFWCNPISGHATLYWYQQILGQGPKLLIQFQNNGVVDDSQLPKDRFSAERLKGVDSTLKIQPAKLEDSAVYLCASSSQEGKVDTEAFFGQGTRLTVV.

V and J are TRBV5-1 and TRBJ2-7, with TRBD1 matching 8 bases. CDR3 length: 14 residues. V trimming: 2 bases; J trimming: 3 bases; junction bases outside the gene matches: 4. Germline loops: CDR1 SGHRS, CDR2 YFSETQ. The CDR3 here is CASSFGQGGYEQYF. In DNA form, the CDR3 reads TGCGCCAGCAGCTTTGGACAGGGCGGCTACGAGCAGTACTTC.

The chain links TRBV10-3 to TRBJ2-2; a possible D gene is TRBD2 (6 bases). The CDR3 is made up of 14 amino acids. V was cut by 6 bases and J by 3 bases, with 11 bases left in between. CDR1 is ENHRY, CDR2 SYGVKD, per germline. The CDR3 here is CAISGSPYTGELFF. In DNA form, the CDR3 reads TGTGCCATCAGCGGGAGCCCTTACACCGGGGAGCTGTTTTTT.

The chain joins TRBV5-1 to TRBJ2-2; D possibly corresponds to TRBD1 (6 bases). The germline CDR1 and CDR2 sequences are SGHRS and YFSETQ. V dropped 4 bases and J dropped 2 bases, with 9 bases sitting between them. The length of the CDR3 is 14 residues. CDR3 DNA sequence: TGCGCCAGCAGCCCGACAGGAAACACCGGGGAGCTGTTTTTT. This sequence encodes CASSPTGNTGELFF.

J is TRBJ1-4 and V is TRBV28, with TRBD1 matching 9 bases. Germline V CDR1 and CDR2: MDHEN, SYDVKM. The CDR3 runs 17 residues. V shed 4 bases, J shed 7 bases, and the junction held 13 bases outside the gene matches. CDR3 protein: CASSSRLKQGAIEKLFF. The CDR3 nucleotides are TGTGCCAGCAGTTCCCGCCTAAAACAGGGGGCGATTGAAAAACTGTTTTTT.

The chain is built from TRBV10-3 and TRBJ2-7; no clear D. Germline V CDR1 and CDR2: ENHRY, SYGVKD. The CDR3 totals 12 residues. V was trimmed by 2 bases and J by 3 bases, leaving 5 bases between them. This CDR3 is CAISELLYEQYF. The CDR3 DNA reads TGTGCCATCAGTGAGCTACTCTACGAGCAGTACTTC.

The chain carries TRBV9 and TRBJ1-1; D is ambiguous. CDR1 and CDR2 (germline): SGDLS, YYNGEE. V lost 4 bases and J lost 1, with 11 bases in between. The CDR3 totals 14 residues. In DNA form, the CDR3 reads TGTGCCAGCAGCCCCGACGGGAGGAACACTGAAGCTTTCTTT. Translation gives CASSPDGRNTEAFF.

This clone was observed once. The chain couples TRBV28 to TRBJ2-7; TRBD1 is a possible D gene (5 bases). Between the trimmed V and J ends, which lost 8 bases and 5 bases, there was a span of 13 bases. Looked up from germline, CDR1 is MDHEN and CDR2 is SYDVKM. CDR3 length equals 12 residues. CDR3 in amino acids: CASFSQGDEQYF. CDR3 bases: TGTGCCAGCTTCAGCCAGGGCGACGAGCAGTACTTC.

The rearrangement uses TRBV6-1 and TRBJ2-2; a weak D match, TRBD1 (5 bases). V was clipped by 5 bases and J by 7 bases, with 14 bases between them. The CDR3 has 14 amino acids. Germline lookup yields CDR1 MNHNS and CDR2 SASEGT. The CDR3 nucleotides read TGTGCCAGCAGTCCTTCGACAGCAAGCGGGGAGCTGTTTTTT. It translates to CASSPSTASGELFF.

This chain links TRBV28 with TRBJ2-1; D gene unclear. V was pared by 5 bases and J by 4 bases, with 3 bases between. This CDR3 spans 11 amino acids. The germline CDR1 and CDR2 sequences are MDHEN and SYDVKM. The CDR3 loop reads CASSRYNEQFF. CDR3 coding DNA: TGTGCCAGCAGTCGTTACAATGAGCAGTTCTTC.

The chain is built from TRBV2 and TRBJ1-5; 9 bases align to TRBD1. The CDR3 has 13 residues. J lost 5 bases, V lost 4 bases, and 0 bases had no gene match. Germline CDR1 reads SNHLY; CDR2 reads FYNNEI. This CDR3 reads CASSGQGDQPQHF. The CDR3 nucleotides are TGTGCCAGCAGTGGACAGGGGGATCAGCCCCAGCATTTT.

DNA for the CDR3: TGTGCCAGTACCCGGGACACACGAGGCCACGAGCAGTACTTC. Its translation is CASTRDTRGHEQYF. The chain is built from TRBV7-8 and TRBJ2-7; a weak D match, TRBD1 (6 bases). Trimming shortened V by 9 bases and J by 5 bases, and 20 bases separated the two germline ends. The CDR3 loop spans 14 amino acids. Germline V gives CDR1 SGHVS, CDR2 FQNEAQ. The full variable domain, with the rest looked up from reference TRBV7-8 and TRBJ2-7, is GAGVSQSPRYKVAKRGQDVALRCDPISGHVSLFWYQQALGQGPEFLTYFQNEAQLDKSGLPSDRFFAERPEGSVSTLKIQRTQQEDSAVYLCASTRDTRGHEQYFGPGTRLTVT.

The chain employs TRBV2 and TRBJ2-1, with 10 nucleotides matching TRBD2. Germline CDR1 and CDR2: SNHLY and FYNNEI. The V gene end was trimmed by 7 bases and the J gene end by 5 bases; junction bases not matched to a gene: 5. CDR3 length: 14 amino acids. The CDR3 region is CASNRLAGDNEQFF. CDR3 sequence (DNA): TGTGCCAGCAATAGGCTAGCGGGGGACAATGAGCAGTTCTTC. Together with reference TRBV2 and TRBJ2-1, the CDR3 gives the full variable domain: EPEVTQTPSHQVTQMGQEVILRCVPISNHLYFYWYRQILGQKVEFLVSFYNNEISEKSEIFDDQFSVERPDGSNFTLKIRSTKLEDSAMYFCASNRLAGDNEQFFGPGTRLTVL.

This chain joins TRBV7-8 and TRBJ2-2; no clear D. V shed 5 bases and J shed 7 bases, with 17 bases lying between them. The CDR3 has 15 residues. Germline V gives CDR1 SGHVS, CDR2 FQNEAQ. The CDR3: CASSRPLSNGGELFF. The CDR3 DNA is TGTGCCAGCAGCCGTCCCCTAAGCAATGGCGGGGAGCTGTTTTTT.

V and J are TRBV19 and TRBJ2-1, with TRBD1 matching over 8 bases. Trimming removed 6 bases from V and 1 base from J; junction bases left unmatched: 11. The CDR3 length is 17 residues. The germline gives CDR1 LNHDA, CDR2 SQIVND (reference sequence). Written as DNA, the CDR3 is TGTGCCAGTAGCCGAACGCGGACAGGGTTGTCCTACAATGAGCAGTTCTTC. Protein product: CASSRTRTGLSYNEQFF.

V usage is TRBV7-9 and J usage is TRBJ2-7; tentatively, D is TRBD2 (5 bases). The CDR3 length is 13 residues. V lost 2 bases to trimming and J lost 2 bases, with 7 bases between them. Germline CDR1 SEHNR, CDR2 FQNEAQ (reference sequence). CDR3 protein: CASSLTGAYEQYF. Here the CDR3 DNA reads TGTGCCAGCAGCTTAACCGGGGCCTACGAGCAGTACTTC.